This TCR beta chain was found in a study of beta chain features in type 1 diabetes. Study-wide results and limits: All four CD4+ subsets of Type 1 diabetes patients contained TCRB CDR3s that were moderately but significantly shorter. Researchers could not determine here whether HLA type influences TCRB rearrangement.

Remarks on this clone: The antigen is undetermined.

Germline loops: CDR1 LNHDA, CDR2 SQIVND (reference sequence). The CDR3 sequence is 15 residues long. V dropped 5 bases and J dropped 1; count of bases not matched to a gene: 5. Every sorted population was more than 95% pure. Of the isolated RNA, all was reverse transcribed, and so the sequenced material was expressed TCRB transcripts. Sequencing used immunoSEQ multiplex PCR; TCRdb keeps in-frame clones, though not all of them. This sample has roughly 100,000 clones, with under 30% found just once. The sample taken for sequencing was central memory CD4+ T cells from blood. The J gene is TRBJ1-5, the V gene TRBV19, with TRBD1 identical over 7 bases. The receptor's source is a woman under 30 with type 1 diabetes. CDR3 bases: TGTGCCAGTAGTTTAACAGGGGCCAGCAATCAGCCCCAGCATTTT. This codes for CASSLTGASNQPQHF. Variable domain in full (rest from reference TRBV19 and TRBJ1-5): DGGITQSPKYLFRKEGQNVTLSCEQNLNHDAMYWYRQDPGQGLRLIYYSQIVNDFQKGDIAEGYSVSREKKESFPLTVTSAQKNPTAFYLCASSLTGASNQPQHFGDGTRLSIL.